The clone carrying this T cell receptor (beta chain) was recorded at least ten times. The V gene lost 8 bases and the J gene lost 2 bases, with 15 bases spanning the gap. Germline loops: CDR1 SQVTM, CDR2 ANQGSEA. The CDR3 consists of 14 residues. Unique molecular identifiers were incorporated into the prepared TCRbeta library. MiXCR, run by TCRdb on the PCR reads, gives a single entry per CDR3 protein. This table has some 490,000 distinct CDR3 sequences, approximately 12% appearing once. This sample is drawn from a study of T-cell reconstitution after alpha-beta-depleted transplantation in children. This TCR was recovered from a human donor who donated a stem cell graft to a child with combined immunodeficiency. This chain connects TRBV29-1 to TRBJ2-2; perhaps D is TRBD1 or TRBD2 (5 bases each). Sequenced material: PBMCs from the stem cell graft donor, taken from the stem cell graft. The CDR3 region has the DNA TGCAGCACCAGCCCGGGGCCCAACACCGGGGAGCTGTTTTTT. The encoded protein is CSTSPGPNTGELFF.